The 10 T cell receptor beta chains given below trace back to one sample, sequenced in a study of shared clonotypes between healthy human individuals (TCRdb year 2020). Libraries came from the immunoSEQ multiplex PCR assay. The clones in this table, taken by TCRdb from immuneACCESS, are in-frame only. Not every clone is retained; where verified, under half of the shortfall comes from an unresolved V gene, and the cause of the rest is unknown. The sample yields some 1 million clones; about three quarters were counted once. The top ten clones comprise roughly 1.4% of the sample. The sequencing sample was made of memory CD4+ T cells sorted from blood. What this sample's cell subset or site label stands for: CD45RA-negative fraction. The receptors shown here come from a man between 18 and 29 years old in good health.

The CDR3 DNA follows: TGTGCCAGCAGTGCTTGGGACTCCAACACTGAAGCTTTCTTT. Protein product: CASSAWDSNTEAFF. This chain connects TRBV6-1 to TRBJ1-1, with a tentative D call TRBD1 (5 bases). Germline lookup yields CDR1 MNHNS and CDR2 SASEGT. The CDR3 length is 14 residues. Trimming left V 4 bases short and J 2 bases short, with 11 bases between.

V usage is TRBV30 and J usage is TRBJ2-3; D not certain. Germline lookup yields CDR1 GTSNPN and CDR2 SVGIG (reference sequence). This CDR3 spans 11 amino acids. Trimming removed 5 bases from V and 4 bases from J, with 7 bases in between. CDR3 protein: CAWGLADTQYF. The DNA for the CDR3 is TGTGCCTGGGGCCTGGCAGATACGCAGTATTTT.

This clone has just a few counts. This chain joins TRBV5-1 and TRBJ1-6; the D gene is possibly TRBD1 (5 bases). Germline CDR1 reads SGHRS; CDR2 reads YFSETQ. V lost 3 bases to trimming and J lost 8 bases, with 12 bases between them. This CDR3 is built from 14 residues. This CDR3 reads CASSSRGPDSPLHF. As DNA, the CDR3 is TGCGCCAGCAGCTCGCGGGGACCCGATTCACCCCTCCACTTT. Full variable domain (missing parts from reference TRBV5-1 and TRBJ1-6): KAGVTQTPRYLIKTRGQQVTLSCSPISGHRSVSWYQQTPGQGLQFLFEYFSETQRNKGNFPGRFSGRQFSNSRSEMNVSTLELGDSALYLCASSSRGPDSPLHFGNGTRLTVT.

The V and J genes are TRBV11-2 and TRBJ2-7; D possibly corresponds to TRBD1 (6 bases). CDR1 and CDR2 (germline): SGHAT, FQNNGV. V dropped 4 bases and J dropped 2 bases, with 12 bases sitting between them. This CDR3 comprises 14 residues. CDR3 region: CASSSGTHPYEQYF. The CDR3 DNA follows: TGTGCCAGCAGCTCCGGGACACACCCCTACGAGCAGTACTTC.

Concerning this clone: Different DNA sequences within this sample yield the same CDR3. The V call is TRBV18, the J call TRBJ1-4, with 8 bases aligning to TRBD1. Unmatched junction bases numbered 5, after V lost 6 bases and J lost 8 bases. CDR3 length: 13 residues. Per the germline V gene, CDR1 is KGHSH and CDR2 is LQKENI. The CDR3 nucleotides are TGTGCCAGCTCGCTAGGGACAGGCGAAAAACTGTTTTTT. This codes for CASSLGTGEKLFF.

Concerning this clone: This sample includes further DNA sequences coding for the same CDR3. The rearrangement links TRBV28 to TRBJ2-7; 9 bases map to TRBD1. The ends lost 6 bases at V and 0 bases at J; junction bases unmatched: 6. CDR1 is MDHEN and CDR2 is SYDVKM in the germline V gene. This CDR3 contains 15 residues. The CDR3 DNA reads TGTGCCAGCAGCGCACCGGGACAGGGCTCCTACGAGCAGTACTTC. It is translated as CASSAPGQGSYEQYF.

The rearrangement links TRBV4-3 to TRBJ2-1, with D hard to call. CDR3 size: 15 residues. The V gene's germline CDR1 is LGHNA and CDR2 YSLEER. Trimming removed 0 bases from V and 0 bases from J, with 6 bases in between. The DNA of the CDR3 is TGCGCCAGCAGCCAAGACAGTGGCTCCTACAATGAGCAGTTCTTC. Protein product: CASSQDSGSYNEQFF.

J is TRBJ2-6 and V is TRBV5-1; D call uncertain. Germline V lookup: CDR1 SGHRS, CDR2 YFSETQ. Trimming removed 6 bases from V and 0 bases from J, with 13 bases in between. There are 16 residues in the CDR3. Here the CDR3 DNA reads TGCGCCAGCAATACGGGTGCCAGCTCTGGGGCCAACGTCCTGACTTTC. Amino acid sequence: CASNTGASSGANVLTF.

The chain joins TRBV11-2 to TRBJ2-3, with 7 positions matching TRBD2. The CDR3 covers 16 residues. CDR1 and CDR2 (germline): SGHAT, FQNNGV. Trimming removed 1 base from V and 3 bases from J; junction bases left unmatched: 7. CDR3 DNA: TGTGCCAGCAGCTTAGTAAGCGGGACTACAACAGATACGCAGTATTTT. Translation gives CASSLVSGTTTDTQYF.

The V gene is TRBV6-5, the J gene TRBJ2-7; 9 bases align to TRBD1. The length of the CDR3 is 15 residues. V shed 4 bases and J 2 bases; nucleotides not matched to a gene: 6. Germline V gives CDR1 MNHEY, CDR2 SVGAGI. The CDR3 sequence: CASSSDGQGPYEQYF. In DNA, the CDR3 is TGTGCCAGCAGTTCCGACGGACAGGGGCCCTACGAGCAGTACTTC.